The clone carrying this TCR beta chain was seen a handful of times. Its matching antigen is unknown. The CDR3 length is 15 residues. Deletions cut 2 bases from V and 4 bases from J, with 15 bases between. Preparation of the TCRbeta library used unique molecular identifiers. TCRdb reprocessed the PCR reads via MiXCR and lists one record per CDR3 protein. The sample contains approximately 230,000 distinct CDR3 sequences, 20% to 30% of which appear only once. This sample is drawn from a study of T-cell reconstitution after alpha-beta-depleted transplantation in children. Study results and limitations: Most T-cell counts and diversity one year after the transplant came from T cells that were newly produced.

The input for sequencing was PBMCs, mostly from graft donor cells, taken 360 days after TCRalphabeta/CD19-depleted stem cell transplant. The sequence was collected from a female patient aged 2-10 years who had a stem cell transplant for congenital amegakaryocytic thrombocytopenia, so the T cells may come from the graft donor. The rearrangement joins TRBV12-3 or TRBV12-4 to TRBJ2-7, with a tentative D call TRBD1 (6 bases). CDR3 nucleotide sequence: TGTGCCAGCAGTTTAAACAGGGTAACTGGGTACGAGCAGTACTTC. Protein product: CASSLNRVTGYEQYF.